The clone carrying this TCR beta chain was counted at least ten times. Its antigen remains unknown. The CDR3 is 17 amino acids. Trimming removed 5 bases from V and 7 bases from J; junction bases left unmatched: 13. Germline V gene sequence: CDR1 LGHNA, CDR2 YNFKEQ. The record originates from a study of blood T cells in healthy people across ages. Broader study findings: Estimates based on one million T cells were treated as lower bounds.

Using a J-beta primer mix together with a sample-barcoded 5' primer, a second PCR was run for about 7 to 12 cycles. MiXCR was run by TCRdb on the 5' RACE reads, yielding one entry per CDR3 protein. The data contain 1.5 million to 2 million distinct CDR3 sequences, 34% of them singletons. The sequence derives from a woman in her twenties or thirties in good health. This chain uses TRBV4-2 with TRBJ1-4, with 10 positions matching TRBD1. Input material: blood. The CDR3 loop reads CASSARGTGDVGEKLFF. In nucleotides, the CDR3 is TGTGCCAGCAGCGCGCGCGGGACAGGGGACGTAGGTGAAAAACTGTTTTTT.